This TCR beta chain derives from a study of T cells in tumors after PD-1 blockade. Background on the study: Prior checkpoint blockade, systemic immunosuppressant use, or anti-cancer therapy within 4 weeks excluded patients. Peripheral blood samples averaged around 38,000 unique clonotypes and 113,528 templates. Whole-study results and caveats: About 41% of tumor TCR clonotypes were also found in blood.

Genomic DNA template from tumor biopsies or peripheral blood, roughly 616 ng to 6,004 ng input. TCRdb's table, derived via immunoSEQ multiplex PCR, lists solely in-frame clones and lacks some. The sample lists more than 50,000 clones; roughly 70% were seen once. The germline gives CDR1 SGHRS, CDR2 YFSETQ. The CDR3 is 13 residues long. The germline V and J ends were trimmed by 1 base and 1 base, with 6 bases remaining between them. About this clone itself: The antigen remains undetermined.

This chain joins TRBV5-1 and TRBJ2-7; D not certain. This material consisted of PBMCs, taken after anti-PD-1 treatment. The receptor was derived from a human donor with basal cell carcinoma. CDR3 sequence: CASSLQRSYEQYF. The CDR3 DNA reads as TGCGCCAGCAGCTTGCAAAGATCCTACGAGCAGTACTTC.